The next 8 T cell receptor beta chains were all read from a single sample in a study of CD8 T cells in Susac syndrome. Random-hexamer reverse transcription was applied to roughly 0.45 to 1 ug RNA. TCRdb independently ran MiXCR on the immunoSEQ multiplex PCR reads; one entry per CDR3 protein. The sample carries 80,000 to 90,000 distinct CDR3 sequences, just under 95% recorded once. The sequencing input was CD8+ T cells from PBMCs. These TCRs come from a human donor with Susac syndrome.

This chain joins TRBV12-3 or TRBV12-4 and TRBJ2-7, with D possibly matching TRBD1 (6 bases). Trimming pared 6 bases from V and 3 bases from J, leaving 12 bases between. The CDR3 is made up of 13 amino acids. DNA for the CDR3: TGTGCCAGCAGCACCGGGACACACTACGAGCAGTACTTC. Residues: CASSTGTHYEQYF.

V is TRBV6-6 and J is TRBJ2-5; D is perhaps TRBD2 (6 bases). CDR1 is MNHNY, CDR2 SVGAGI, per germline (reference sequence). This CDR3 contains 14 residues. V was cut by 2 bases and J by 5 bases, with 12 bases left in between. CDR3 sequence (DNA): TGTGCCAGCAGTTACGGTGGAGGGGTGGAGACCCAGTACTTC. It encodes CASSYGGGVETQYF.

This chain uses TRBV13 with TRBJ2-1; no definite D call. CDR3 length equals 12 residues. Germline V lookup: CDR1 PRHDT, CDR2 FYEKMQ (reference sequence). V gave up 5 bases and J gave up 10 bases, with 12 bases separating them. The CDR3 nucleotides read TGTGCCAGCAGCCTCGGACCCCCAGAGCAGTTCTTC. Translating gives CASSLGPPEQFF. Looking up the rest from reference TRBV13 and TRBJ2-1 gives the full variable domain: AAGVIQSPRHLIKEKRETATLKCYPIPRHDTVYWYQQGPGQDPQFLISFYEKMQSDKGSIPDRFSAQQFSDYHSELNMSSLELGDSALYFCASSLGPPEQFFGPGTRLTVL.

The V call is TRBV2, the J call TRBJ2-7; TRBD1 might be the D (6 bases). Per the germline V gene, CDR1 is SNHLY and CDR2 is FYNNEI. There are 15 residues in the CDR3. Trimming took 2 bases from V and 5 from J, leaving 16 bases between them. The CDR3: CASSERNRVVDEQYF. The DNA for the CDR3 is TGTGCCAGCAGTGAACGAAACAGGGTTGTCGACGAGCAGTACTTC.

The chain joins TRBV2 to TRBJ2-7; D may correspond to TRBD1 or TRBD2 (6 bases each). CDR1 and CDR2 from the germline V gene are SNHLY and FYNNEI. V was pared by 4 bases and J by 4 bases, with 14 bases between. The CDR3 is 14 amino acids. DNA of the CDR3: TGTGCCAGCAGTGCGGAGGGGGAGGCGTACGAGCAGTACTTC. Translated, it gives CASSAEGEAYEQYF.

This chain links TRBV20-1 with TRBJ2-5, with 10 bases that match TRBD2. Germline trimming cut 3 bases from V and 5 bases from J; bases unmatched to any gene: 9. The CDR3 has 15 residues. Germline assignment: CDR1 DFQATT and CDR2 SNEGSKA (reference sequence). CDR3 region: CSASRGAGGPETQYF. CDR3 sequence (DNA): TGCAGTGCTAGTAGGGGAGCGGGAGGGCCGGAGACCCAGTACTTC.

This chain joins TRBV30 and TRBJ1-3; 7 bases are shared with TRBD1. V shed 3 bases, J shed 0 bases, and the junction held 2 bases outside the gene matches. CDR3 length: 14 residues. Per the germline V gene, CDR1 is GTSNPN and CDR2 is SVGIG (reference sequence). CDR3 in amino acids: CAWRGTVSGNTIYF. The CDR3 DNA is TGTGCCTGGAGGGGGACAGTCTCTGGAAACACCATATATTTT.

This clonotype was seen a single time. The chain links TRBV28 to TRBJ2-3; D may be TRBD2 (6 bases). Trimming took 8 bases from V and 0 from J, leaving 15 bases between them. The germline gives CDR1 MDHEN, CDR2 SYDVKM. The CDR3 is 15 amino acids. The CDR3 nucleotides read TGTGCCAGCCGCCAGCGGGTGATGAGCACAGATACGCAGTATTTT. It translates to CASRQRVMSTDTQYF.